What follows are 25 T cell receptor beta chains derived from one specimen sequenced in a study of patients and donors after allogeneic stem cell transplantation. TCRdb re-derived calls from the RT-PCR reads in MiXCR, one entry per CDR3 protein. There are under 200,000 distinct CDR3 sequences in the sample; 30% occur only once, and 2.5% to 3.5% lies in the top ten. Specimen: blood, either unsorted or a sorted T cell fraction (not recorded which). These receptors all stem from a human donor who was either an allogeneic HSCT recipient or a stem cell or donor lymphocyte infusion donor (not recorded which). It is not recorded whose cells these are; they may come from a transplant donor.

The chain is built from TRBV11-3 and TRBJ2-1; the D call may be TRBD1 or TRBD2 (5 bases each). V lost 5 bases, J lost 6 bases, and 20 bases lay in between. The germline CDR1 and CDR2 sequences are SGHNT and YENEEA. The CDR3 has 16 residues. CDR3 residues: CASSSAPGPWVNEQFF. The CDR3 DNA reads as TGTGCCAGCAGCAGTGCCCCGGGACCATGGGTCAATGAGCAGTTCTTC.

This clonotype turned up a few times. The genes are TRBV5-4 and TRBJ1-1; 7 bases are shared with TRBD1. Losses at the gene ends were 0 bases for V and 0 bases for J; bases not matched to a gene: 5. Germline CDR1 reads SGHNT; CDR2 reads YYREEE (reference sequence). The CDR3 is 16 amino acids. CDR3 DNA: TGTGCCAGCAGCTTGGGACAGGGAAGAATGAACACTGAAGCTTTCTTT. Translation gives CASSLGQGRMNTEAFF.

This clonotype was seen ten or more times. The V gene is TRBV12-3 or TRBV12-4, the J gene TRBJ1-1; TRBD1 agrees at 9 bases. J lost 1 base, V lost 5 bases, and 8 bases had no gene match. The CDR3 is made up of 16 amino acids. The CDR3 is CASSPWDRARNTEAFF. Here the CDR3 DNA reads TGTGCCAGCAGTCCTTGGGACAGGGCGAGGAACACTGAAGCTTTCTTT.

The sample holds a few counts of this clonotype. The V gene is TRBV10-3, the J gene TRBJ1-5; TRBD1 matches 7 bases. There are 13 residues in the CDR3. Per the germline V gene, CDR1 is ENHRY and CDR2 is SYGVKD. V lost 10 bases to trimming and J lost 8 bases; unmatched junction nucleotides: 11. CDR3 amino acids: CASSQGNIEPQHF. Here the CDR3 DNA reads TGTGCCAGCTCACAGGGGAATATTGAGCCCCAGCATTTT.

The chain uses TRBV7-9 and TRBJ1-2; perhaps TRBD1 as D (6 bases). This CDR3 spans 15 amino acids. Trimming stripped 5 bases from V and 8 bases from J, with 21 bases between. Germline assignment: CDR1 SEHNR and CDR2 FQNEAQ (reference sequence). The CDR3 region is CASSRTRTDSQGYTF. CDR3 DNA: TGTGCCAGCAGCCGAACGCGGACAGACAGTCAGGGCTACACCTTC.

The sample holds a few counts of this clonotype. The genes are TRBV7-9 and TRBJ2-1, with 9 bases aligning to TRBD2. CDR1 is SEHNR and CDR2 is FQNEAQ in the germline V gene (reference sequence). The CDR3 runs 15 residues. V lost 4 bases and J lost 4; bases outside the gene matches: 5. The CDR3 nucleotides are TGTGCCAGCAGCTCCCGACTAGCGGAATACAATGAGCAGTTCTTC. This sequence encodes CASSSRLAEYNEQFF.

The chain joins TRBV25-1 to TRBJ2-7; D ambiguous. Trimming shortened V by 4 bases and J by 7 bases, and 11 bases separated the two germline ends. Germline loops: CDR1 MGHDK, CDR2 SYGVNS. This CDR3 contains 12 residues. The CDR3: CASSGPAKEQYF. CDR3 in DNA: TGTGCCAGCAGTGGCCCAGCGAAAGAGCAGTACTTC.

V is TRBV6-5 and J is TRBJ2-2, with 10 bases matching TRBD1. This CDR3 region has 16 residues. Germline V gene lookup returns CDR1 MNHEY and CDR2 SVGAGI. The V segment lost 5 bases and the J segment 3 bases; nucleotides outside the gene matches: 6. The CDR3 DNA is TGTGCCAGCAGTCATTGGACAGGGGGTTACACCGGGGAGCTGTTTTTT. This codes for CASSHWTGGYTGELFF.

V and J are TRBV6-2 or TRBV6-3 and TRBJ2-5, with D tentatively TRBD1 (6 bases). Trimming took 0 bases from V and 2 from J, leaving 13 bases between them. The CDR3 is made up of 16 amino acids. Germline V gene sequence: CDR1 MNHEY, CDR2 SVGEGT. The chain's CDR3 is CASSYSTAGEQETQYF. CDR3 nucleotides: TGTGCCAGCAGTTACTCGACGGCAGGGGAACAAGAGACCCAGTACTTC.

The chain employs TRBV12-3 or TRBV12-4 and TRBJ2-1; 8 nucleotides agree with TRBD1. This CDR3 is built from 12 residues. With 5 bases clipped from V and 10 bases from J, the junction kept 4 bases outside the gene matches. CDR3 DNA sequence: TGTGCCAGCAGTACCCGGGACAGGGAGCAGTTCTTC. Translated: CASSTRDREQFF.

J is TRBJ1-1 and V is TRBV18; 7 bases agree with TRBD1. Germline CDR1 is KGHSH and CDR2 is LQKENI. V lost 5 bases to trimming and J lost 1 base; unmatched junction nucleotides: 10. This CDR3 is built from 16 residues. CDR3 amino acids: CASSSDGQARNTEAFF. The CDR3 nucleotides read TGTGCCAGCTCATCAGACGGACAGGCGAGGAACACTGAAGCTTTCTTT.

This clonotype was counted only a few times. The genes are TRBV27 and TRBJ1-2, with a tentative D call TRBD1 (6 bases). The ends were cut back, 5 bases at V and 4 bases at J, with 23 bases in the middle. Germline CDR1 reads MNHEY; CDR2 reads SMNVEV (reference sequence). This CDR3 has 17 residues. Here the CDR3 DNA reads TGTGCCAGCAGTCCTACCTGGGAGGGGGTAACCTTCTATGGCTACACCTTC. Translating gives CASSPTWEGVTFYGYTF.

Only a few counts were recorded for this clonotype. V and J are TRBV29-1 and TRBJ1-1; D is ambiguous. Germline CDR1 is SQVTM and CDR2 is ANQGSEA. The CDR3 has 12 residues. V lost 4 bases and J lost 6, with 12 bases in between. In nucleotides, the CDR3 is TGCAGCGTTGTCTTGGGGAAACCTGAAGCTTTCTTT. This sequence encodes CSVVLGKPEAFF.

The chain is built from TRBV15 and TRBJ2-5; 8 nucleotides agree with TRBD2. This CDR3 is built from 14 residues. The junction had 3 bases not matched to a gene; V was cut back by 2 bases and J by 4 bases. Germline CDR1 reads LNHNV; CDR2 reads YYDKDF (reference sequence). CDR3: CATSRQAGGETQYF. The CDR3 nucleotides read TGTGCCACCAGCAGACAGGCGGGGGGAGAGACCCAGTACTTC.

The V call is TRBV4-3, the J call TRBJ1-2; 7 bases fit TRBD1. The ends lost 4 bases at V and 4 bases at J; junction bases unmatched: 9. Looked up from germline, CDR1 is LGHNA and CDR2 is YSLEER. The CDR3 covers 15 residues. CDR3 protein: CASSPTPTGTYGYTF. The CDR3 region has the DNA TGCGCCAGCAGCCCAACCCCGACAGGGACCTATGGCTACACCTTC.

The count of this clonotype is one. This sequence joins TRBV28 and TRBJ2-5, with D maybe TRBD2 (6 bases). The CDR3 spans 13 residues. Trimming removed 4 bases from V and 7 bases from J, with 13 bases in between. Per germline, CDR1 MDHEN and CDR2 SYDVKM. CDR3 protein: CASSSEGPRTQYF. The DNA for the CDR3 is TGTGCCAGCAGTTCGGAGGGCCCAAGGACCCAGTACTTC.

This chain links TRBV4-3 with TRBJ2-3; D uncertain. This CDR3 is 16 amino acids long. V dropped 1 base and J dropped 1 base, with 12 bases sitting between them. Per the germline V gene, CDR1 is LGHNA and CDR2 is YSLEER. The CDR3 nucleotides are TGCGCCAGCAGCCAAGGAGAAAGGGCCGGCACAGATACGCAGTATTTT. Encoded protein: CASSQGERAGTDTQYF.

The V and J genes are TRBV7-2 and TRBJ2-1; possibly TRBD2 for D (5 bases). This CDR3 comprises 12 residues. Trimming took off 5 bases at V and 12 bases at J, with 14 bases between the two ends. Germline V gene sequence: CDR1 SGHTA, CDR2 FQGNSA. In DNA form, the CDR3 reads TGTGCCAGCAGCACTCCACTAGGATGGCAGTTCTTC. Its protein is CASSTPLGWQFF.

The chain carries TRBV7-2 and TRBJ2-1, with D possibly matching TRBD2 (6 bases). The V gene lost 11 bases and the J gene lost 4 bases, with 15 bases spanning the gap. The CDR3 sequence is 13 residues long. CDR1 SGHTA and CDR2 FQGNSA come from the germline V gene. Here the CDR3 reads CASSWAGYNEQFF. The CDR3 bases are TGTGCCTCGTCGTGGGCGGGGTACAATGAGCAGTTCTTC.

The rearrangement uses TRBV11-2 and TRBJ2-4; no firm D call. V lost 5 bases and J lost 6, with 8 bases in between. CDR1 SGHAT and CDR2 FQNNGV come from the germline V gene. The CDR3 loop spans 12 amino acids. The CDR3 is CASSAPINIQYF. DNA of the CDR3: TGTGCCAGCAGCGCCCCCATAAACATTCAGTACTTC.

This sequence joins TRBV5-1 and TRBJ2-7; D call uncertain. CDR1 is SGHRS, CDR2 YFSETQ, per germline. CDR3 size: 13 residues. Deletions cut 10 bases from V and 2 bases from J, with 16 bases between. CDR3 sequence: CASRRIGTYEQYF. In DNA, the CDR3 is TGCGCCTCCAGGCGGATCGGTACCTACGAGCAGTACTTC.

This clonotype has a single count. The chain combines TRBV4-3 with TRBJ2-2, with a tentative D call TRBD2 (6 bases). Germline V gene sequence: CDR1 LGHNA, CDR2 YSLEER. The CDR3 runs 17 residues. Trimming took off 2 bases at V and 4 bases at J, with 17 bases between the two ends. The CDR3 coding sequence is TGCGCCAGCAGCCAATTCACGGGGAGGAGGAGCACCGGGGAGCTGTTTTTT. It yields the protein CASSQFTGRRSTGELFF.

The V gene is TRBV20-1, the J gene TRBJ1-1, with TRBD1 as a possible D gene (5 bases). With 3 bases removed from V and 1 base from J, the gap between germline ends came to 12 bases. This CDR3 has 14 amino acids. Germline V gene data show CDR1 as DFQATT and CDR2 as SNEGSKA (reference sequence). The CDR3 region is CSARAGGTNTEAFF. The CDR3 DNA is TGCAGTGCTAGGGCAGGAGGGACGAACACTGAAGCTTTCTTT.

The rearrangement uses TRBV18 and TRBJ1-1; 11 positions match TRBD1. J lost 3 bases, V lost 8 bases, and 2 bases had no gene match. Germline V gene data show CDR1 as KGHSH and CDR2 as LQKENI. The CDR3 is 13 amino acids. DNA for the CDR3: TGTGCCAGCGGACAGGGGGCCGACACTGAAGCTTTCTTT. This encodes CASGQGADTEAFF.

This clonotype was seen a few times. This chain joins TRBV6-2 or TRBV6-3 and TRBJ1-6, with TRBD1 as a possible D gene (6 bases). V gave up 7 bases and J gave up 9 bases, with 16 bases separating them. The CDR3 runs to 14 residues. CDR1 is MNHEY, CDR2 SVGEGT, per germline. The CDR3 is CASISAGDPSPLHF. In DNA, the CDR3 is TGTGCCAGCATTTCGGCAGGGGATCCTTCACCCCTCCACTTT.